These T cell receptor beta chains were read from a single sample in a study of blood T cell repertoires in COVID-19. Profiled with immunoSEQ multiplex PCR; TCRdb holds only in-frame clones, not every one. The sample yields around 220,000 clones, around 86% seen once. The sequencing sample was made of peripheral blood. All receptors come from a woman of 80 years or more with COVID-19, enrolled during active disease. Each CDR3 is given with its conserved first and last residue. D genes are given only for firm matches. The size field is filled for only some rows; it gives once, few, many or a size class.

j_gene,v_gene,d_gene,abundance,CDR3aa,CDR3nt
TRBJ1-6,TRBV19,TRBD1,once,CASQDRPNSPLHF,TGTGCCAGCCAGGACAGGCCTAATTCACCCCTCCACTTT
TRBJ2-7,TRBV6-2/TRBV6-3,TRBD1,-,CAISDRGYEQYF,TGTGCCATCAGTGACAGGGGCTACGAGCAGTACTTC
TRBJ1-6,TRBV28,-,-,CASRGSTGSGSPLHF,TGTGCCAGCAGGGGCTCCACAGGGTCTGGCTCACCCCTCCACTTT
TRBJ1-5,TRBV19,-,once,CASSTSVGNQPQHF,TGTGCCAGTAGTACCAGCGTGGGCAATCAGCCCCAGCATTTT
TRBJ2-3,TRBV6-2/TRBV6-3,TRBD2,-,CASSYSLSSGWTDTQYF,TGTGCCAGCAGTTACAGTTTAAGTAGCGGGTGGACAGATACGCAGTATTTT
TRBJ2-3,TRBV28,TRBD2,-,CASFGRTLSTDTQYF,TGTGCCAGCTTCGGGAGGACGCTTAGCACAGATACGCAGTATTTT
TRBJ1-1,TRBV6-5,-,-,CASSYGPQGTAFF,TGTGCCAGCAGTTACGGCCCACAGGGTACAGCTTTCTTT
TRBJ1-6,TRBV11-2,-,-,CASSLSSDSPLHF,TGTGCCAGCAGCTTAAGTAGTGATTCACCCCTCCACTTT
TRBJ1-2,TRBV28,-,-,CASSPGDYGYTF,TGTGCCAGCAGCCCGGGGGACTATGGCTACACCTTC
TRBJ1-5,TRBV4-1,-,-,CASSQAEASNQPQHF,TGCGCCAGCAGCCAAGCTGAAGCTAGCAATCAGCCCCAGCATTTT
TRBJ2-2,TRBV5-1,-,-,CASSLGSRRELFF,TGCGCCAGCAGCTTAGGTAGCAGAAGGGAGCTGTTTTTT
TRBJ2-3,TRBV27,TRBD2,few,CASSLLSSGLTDTQYF,TGTGCCAGCAGCCTACTCTCTAGCGGTTTAACAGATACGCAGTATTTT
TRBJ2-1,TRBV9,-,-,CASSVGAGIGSNEQFF,TGTGCCAGCAGCGTAGGTGCGGGAATAGGGAGCAATGAGCAGTTCTTC
TRBJ2-2,TRBV7-9,-,-,CASSSPPGGELFF,TGTGCCAGCAGCTCACCGCCGGGCGGGGAGCTGTTTTTT
TRBJ2-1,TRBV5-4,TRBD2,-,CASSRSGGSAYNEQFF,TGTGCCAGCAGCCGAAGCGGGGGCAGTGCCTACAATGAGCAGTTCTTC
TRBJ1-2,TRBV28,-,few,CASSFTGVAYTF,TGTGCCAGCAGTTTTACGGGGGTGGCTTACACCTTC
TRBJ1-2,TRBV7-9,TRBD1,-,CASSEGARGYTF,TGTGCCAGCAGCGAGGGGGCGCGTGGCTACACCTTC
TRBJ2-1,TRBV6-5,-,once,CASRQGHEQFF,TGTGCCAGCAGACAGGGCCATGAGCAGTTCTTC
TRBJ2-3,TRBV3-1/TRBV3-2,TRBD1,-,CASSQVYTGAGPDTQYF,TGTGCCAGCAGCCAAGTCTATACAGGGGCCGGACCAGATACGCAGTATTTT
TRBJ2-2,TRBV18,-,once,CASMHGLAANTGELFF,TGTGCCTCCATGCACGGGTTAGCGGCGAACACCGGGGAGCTGTTTTTT
TRBJ2-7,TRBV27,-,-,CASSQSRGWSSSYEQYF,TGTGCCAGCAGTCAATCAAGGGGTTGGAGTAGCTCCTACGAGCAGTACTTC
TRBJ2-7,TRBV5-4,-,few,CASSFFGGLGHEQYF,TGTGCCAGCAGCTTTTTCGGGGGATTGGGCCACGAGCAGTACTTC
TRBJ1-5,TRBV5-1,TRBD1,-,CASREGAGSQPQHF,TGCGCCAGCAGAGAGGGGGCAGGGAGTCAGCCCCAGCATTTT
TRBJ1-6,TRBV29-1,-,few,CSVREGNSPLHF,TGCAGCGTTCGCGAGGGTAATTCACCCCTCCACTTT
TRBJ2-3,TRBV2,TRBD2,-,CASGPRTSGLTDTQYF,TGTGCCAGCGGCCCGAGAACTAGCGGGTTAACAGATACGCAGTATTTT
TRBJ2-5,TRBV5-1,TRBD2,-,CASSLRSSGDGTQYF,TGCGCCAGCAGCTTGCGGTCTAGCGGGGATGGGACCCAGTACTTC
TRBJ2-7,TRBV30,TRBD2,-,CAWSGTAGGYEQYF,TGTGCCTGGAGTGGGACAGCGGGGGGCTACGAGCAGTACTTC
TRBJ1-1,TRBV2,TRBD1,-,CASSGGQGAFVNTEAFF,TGTGCCAGCAGCGGGGGGCAGGGGGCTTTCGTGAACACTGAAGCTTTCTTT
TRBJ1-2,TRBV5-1,TRBD1,-,CASSSQGRQGSKNTF,TGCGCCAGCAGCTCTCAAGGTAGACAGGGGTCGAAGAACACCTTC
TRBJ1-2,TRBV12-3/TRBV12-4,TRBD1,once,CASSLRGLGGYTF,TGTGCCAGCAGCCTCAGGGGGCTGGGAGGCTACACCTTC